This T cell receptor (beta chain) was documented in a study of blood T cell repertoires in COVID-19. Study at large: T cells, B-cell-depleted T cells, or PBMCs provided the cDNA or gDNA that served as material.

The method was immunoSEQ multiplex PCR; TCRdb's version includes in-frame clones alone and lacks a portion of them. The sample has 250,000 to 300,000 clones, around 80% seen once; the top ten hold 4% to 5%. The source material was peripheral blood. The clonotype originates from a man aged 55 to 70 with acute or convalescent COVID-19.

The CDR3 DNA sequence: TGTGCCAGCAGCCAAGAAAAGGGCACAGGGGTGGACGAGCAGTACTTC. Protein product: CASSQEKGTGVDEQYF. The chain is built from TRBV3-1 (or the pseudogene TRBV3-2) and TRBJ2-7; 7 nucleotides agree with TRBD1. CDR1 is LGHDT, CDR2 YNNKEL, per germline (reference sequence). The ends lost 0 bases at V and 5 bases at J; junction bases unmatched: 10. This CDR3 contains 16 residues.